A selection of T cell receptor beta chains follows, all from one sample in a study of early T cells in non-severe SARS-CoV-2 infection. TCRdb reprocessed the 5' RACE reads via MiXCR and lists one record per CDR3 protein. The sample holds roughly 20,000 distinct CDR3 sequences; 3.6% are singletons and the top ten take 5.5% to 7%. The sample comprised whole blood. The receptors stem from an adult who was a healthcare worker with PCR-confirmed SARS-CoV-2 infection or an uninfected control (not recorded which). Both conserved end residues are part of each CDR3. Each record gives: CDR3 protein, CDR3 DNA, D gene, clone size, J gene, V gene. The D gene is left open where the match is weak. Rows may omit the clone size; those that give it use once, few, many or a size class.

CDR3: CASSGTGPNTEAFF
DNA: TGTGCCAGCAGCGGGACGGGACCGAACACTGAAGCTTTCTTT
D: -
size: -
J: TRBJ1-1
V: TRBV5-6

CDR3: CSVGLAGGALDNEQFF
DNA: TGCAGCGTTGGACTAGCGGGGGGCGCCCTGGACAATGAGCAGTTCTTC
D: TRBD2
size: many
J: TRBJ2-1
V: TRBV29-1

CDR3: CSALARTAMNTEAFF
DNA: TGCAGTGCGTTAGCCCGGACAGCCATGAACACTGAAGCTTTCTTT
D: -
size: many
J: TRBJ1-1
V: TRBV20-1

CDR3: CASSLRLYSYEQYF
DNA: TGTGCCAGCAGTTTAAGGCTGTATAGCTACGAGCAGTACTTC
D: -
size: many
J: TRBJ2-7
V: TRBV6-2/TRBV6-3

CDR3: CASSPQIENTEAFF
DNA: TGTGCCAGCAGCCCTCAGATCGAGAACACTGAAGCTTTCTTT
D: -
size: many
J: TRBJ1-1
V: TRBV6-5

CDR3: CASSRTGGDTGELFF
DNA: TGTGCCAGCAGCCGGACAGGGGGTGACACCGGGGAGCTGTTTTTT
D: TRBD1
size: many
J: TRBJ2-2
V: TRBV7-6

CDR3: CASRTGHEQFF
DNA: TGTGCCAGCAGGACAGGGCATGAGCAGTTCTTC
D: TRBD1
size: many
J: TRBJ2-1
V: TRBV28

CDR3: CASSRRQGANTGELFF
DNA: TGTGCCAGCTCACGACGACAGGGAGCGAACACCGGGGAGCTGTTTTTT
D: TRBD1
size: many
J: TRBJ2-2
V: TRBV18

CDR3: CASSFFNGAQETQYF
DNA: TGTGCCAGCAGTTTTTTTAACGGGGCCCAAGAGACCCAGTACTTC
D: -
size: many
J: TRBJ2-5
V: TRBV27

CDR3: CASSFRGGSYNEQFF
DNA: TGTGCCAGCAGTTTTAGGGGGGGCTCCTACAATGAGCAGTTCTTC
D: -
size: many
J: TRBJ2-1
V: TRBV12-3/TRBV12-4

CDR3: CASSVTGQGNGEQYF
DNA: TGTGCCAGCAGTGTGACGGGACAGGGGAATGGGGAGCAGTACTTC
D: TRBD1
size: -
J: TRBJ2-7
V: TRBV12-3/TRBV12-4

CDR3: CSVQDREDYGYTF
DNA: TGCAGCGTCCAGGACAGGGAAGACTATGGCTACACCTTC
D: TRBD1
size: many
J: TRBJ1-2
V: TRBV29-1

CDR3: CSPKTGWNTGELFF
DNA: TGCAGCCCCAAGACAGGGTGGAACACCGGGGAGCTGTTTTTT
D: TRBD1
size: many
J: TRBJ2-2
V: TRBV29-1

CDR3: CASSIPGQGVEQFF
DNA: TGTGCCAGCAGTATACCGGGACAGGGAGTTGAGCAGTTCTTC
D: TRBD1
size: -
J: TRBJ2-1
V: TRBV28

CDR3: CATSRDSGTYNEQFF
DNA: TGTGCCACCAGCAGAGATAGCGGGACCTACAATGAGCAGTTCTTC
D: TRBD2
size: medium-sized
J: TRBJ2-1
V: TRBV15

CDR3: CASSLMSGLAGDIYNEQFF
DNA: TGTGCCAGCAGCTTAATGAGCGGACTAGCGGGAGATATCTACAATGAGCAGTTCTTC
D: TRBD2
size: many
J: TRBJ2-1
V: TRBV7-2

CDR3: CASSLAPAGGWIF
DNA: TGTGCCAGCAGCTTAGCTCCCGCAGGGGGCTGGATCTTC
D: TRBD1
size: many
J: TRBJ2-1
V: TRBV7-6

CDR3: CSARPRTLREKLFF
DNA: TGCAGTGCTAGACCACGGACTCTGCGGGAAAAACTGTTTTTT
D: -
size: many
J: TRBJ1-4
V: TRBV20-1

CDR3: CASSLGLGTEAFF
DNA: TGTGCCAGCAGTTTGGGTTTAGGGACTGAAGCTTTCTTT
D: -
size: medium-sized
J: TRBJ1-1
V: TRBV28

CDR3: CSALVRLTEDTQYF
DNA: TGCAGTGCTCTAGTAAGACTAACAGAAGATACGCAGTATTTT
D: -
size: many
J: TRBJ2-3
V: TRBV20-1

CDR3: CSARDQRRGNYGYTF
DNA: TGCAGTGCTAGAGATCAACGTAGAGGAAACTATGGCTACACCTTC
D: -
size: -
J: TRBJ1-2
V: TRBV20-1

CDR3: CASSLDSYGYTF
DNA: TGTGCCAGCAGCCTGGACAGCTATGGCTACACCTTC
D: -
size: medium-sized
J: TRBJ1-2
V: TRBV7-9

CDR3: CSVPGKISGAVEQYF
DNA: TGCAGTGTCCCCGGGAAGATTAGCGGGGCGGTCGAGCAGTACTTC
D: TRBD2
size: many
J: TRBJ2-7
V: TRBV20-1

CDR3: CASSLTSGGYNEQFF
DNA: TGTGCCAGCAGCCTCACTAGCGGGGGATACAATGAGCAGTTCTTC
D: TRBD2
size: many
J: TRBJ2-1
V: TRBV6-5

CDR3: CASSFGWAPRISNIQYF
DNA: TGTGCCAGCAGCTTTGGTTGGGCCCCCCGGATATCAAACATTCAGTACTTC
D: -
size: many
J: TRBJ2-4
V: TRBV5-8

CDR3: CASTPGTEAFF
DNA: TGTGCCAGCACCCCAGGGACAGAAGCTTTCTTT
D: -
size: many
J: TRBJ1-1
V: TRBV6-6

CDR3: CASSAGTGGSGELFF
DNA: TGTGCCAGCAGCGCCGGGACAGGGGGCTCCGGGGAGCTGTTTTTT
D: TRBD1
size: many
J: TRBJ2-2
V: TRBV7-3

CDR3: CASSSLRAPGRSYEQYF
DNA: TGTGCCAGCAGCTCACTCCGGGCCCCGGGGCGCTCCTACGAGCAGTACTTC
D: -
size: -
J: TRBJ2-7
V: TRBV7-9

CDR3: CASSQETRTAEAFF
DNA: TGTGCCAGCAGCCAAGAAACCCGGACTGCGGAAGCTTTCTTT
D: -
size: many
J: TRBJ1-1
V: TRBV3-1

CDR3: CASSQELGFREQYF
DNA: TGTGCCAGCAGCCAAGAGTTAGGATTTAGGGAGCAGTACTTC
D: -
size: -
J: TRBJ2-7
V: TRBV3-1

CDR3: CASSYSGTGSNEQFF
DNA: TGTGCCAGCAGTTACTCGGGGACAGGGTCCAATGAGCAGTTCTTC
D: TRBD1
size: many
J: TRBJ2-1
V: TRBV6-5

CDR3: CASSFTVTGELFF
DNA: TGCGCCAGCAGCTTTACAGTCACCGGGGAGCTGTTTTTT
D: -
size: many
J: TRBJ2-2
V: TRBV5-1

CDR3: CASSQEGFSPLHF
DNA: TGTGCCAGCAGCCAAGAGGGGTTTTCACCCCTCCACTTT
D: -
size: few
J: TRBJ1-6
V: TRBV14

CDR3: CASSPRGSTTDTQYF
DNA: TGTGCCAGCTCACCACGAGGGAGTACAACAGATACGCAGTATTTT
D: -
size: many
J: TRBJ2-3
V: TRBV18

CDR3: CASSNRGLANIQYF
DNA: TGTGCCAGTAGTAATAGGGGACTGGCAAACATTCAGTACTTC
D: -
size: many
J: TRBJ2-4
V: TRBV19

CDR3: CASSFSGRTSDTQYF
DNA: TGTGCCAGCAGCTTTAGCGGGAGGACCTCAGATACGCAGTATTTT
D: TRBD2
size: -
J: TRBJ2-3
V: TRBV7-9

CDR3: CASSLGLAGAGDTQYF
DNA: TGTGCCAGCAGCTTGGGCTTAGCGGGAGCAGGAGATACGCAGTATTTT
D: TRBD2
size: few
J: TRBJ2-3
V: TRBV5-5

CDR3: CASGPPIIPGELFF
DNA: TGTGCTAGTGGTCCCCCCATAATTCCCGGGGAGCTGTTTTTT
D: -
size: -
J: TRBJ2-2
V: TRBV12-5

CDR3: CASSQEVYNEQFF
DNA: TGTGCCAGCAGCCAAGAGGTTTACAATGAGCAGTTCTTC
D: -
size: few
J: TRBJ2-1
V: TRBV3-1

CDR3: CASSQGLAGASYNEQFF
DNA: TGCGCCAGCAGCCAAGGGCTAGCGGGAGCTAGCTACAATGAGCAGTTCTTC
D: TRBD2
size: many
J: TRBJ2-1
V: TRBV4-3